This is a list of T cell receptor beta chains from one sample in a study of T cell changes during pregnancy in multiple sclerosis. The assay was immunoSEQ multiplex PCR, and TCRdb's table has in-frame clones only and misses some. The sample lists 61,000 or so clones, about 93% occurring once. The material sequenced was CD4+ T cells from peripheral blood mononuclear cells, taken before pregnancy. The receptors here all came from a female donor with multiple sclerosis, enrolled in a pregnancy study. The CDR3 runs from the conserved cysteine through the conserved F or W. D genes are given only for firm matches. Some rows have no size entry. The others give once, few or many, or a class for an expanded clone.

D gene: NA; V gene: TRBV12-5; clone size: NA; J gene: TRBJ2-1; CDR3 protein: CASAMDLNEQFF; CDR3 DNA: TGTGCTAGTGCCATGGACTTGAATGAGCAGTTCTTC
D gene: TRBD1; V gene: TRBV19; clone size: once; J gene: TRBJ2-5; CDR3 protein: CASSERTGLRETQYF; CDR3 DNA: TGTGCCAGTAGCGAGCGGACAGGGCTTCGAGAGACCCAGTACTTC
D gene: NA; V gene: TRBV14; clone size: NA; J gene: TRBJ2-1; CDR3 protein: CASSLRVERVDEQFF; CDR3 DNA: TGTGCCAGCAGCCTCCGGGTCGAACGGGTGGATGAGCAGTTCTTC
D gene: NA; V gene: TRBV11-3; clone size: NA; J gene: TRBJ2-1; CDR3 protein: CASSPGVSEQFF; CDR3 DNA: TGTGCCAGCAGCCCAGGGGTCAGCGAGCAGTTCTTC
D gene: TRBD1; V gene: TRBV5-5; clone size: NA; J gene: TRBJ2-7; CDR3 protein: CASSLDLLGQGSSYEQYF; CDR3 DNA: TGTGCCAGCAGCTTGGACCTCCTCGGACAGGGGAGCTCCTACGAGCAGTACTTC
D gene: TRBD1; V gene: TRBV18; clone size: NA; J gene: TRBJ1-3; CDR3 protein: CASSPTRTGNGNTIYF; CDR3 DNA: TGTGCCAGCTCACCGACTAGGACAGGGAATGGAAACACCATATATTTT
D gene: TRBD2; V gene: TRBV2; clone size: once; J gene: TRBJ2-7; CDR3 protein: CASSDGSGRKGEYF; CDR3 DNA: TGTGCCAGCAGTGACGGAAGCGGGAGGAAAGGGGAGTACTTC
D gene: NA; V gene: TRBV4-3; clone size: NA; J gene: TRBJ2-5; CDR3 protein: CASSQDMGGETQYF; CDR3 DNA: TGCGCCAGCAGCCAAGACATGGGAGGAGAGACCCAGTACTTC
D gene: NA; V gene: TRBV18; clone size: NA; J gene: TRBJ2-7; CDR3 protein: CASSPPTGLTYEQYF; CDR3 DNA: TGTGCCAGCTCACCACCCACAGGGTTAACCTACGAGCAGTACTTC
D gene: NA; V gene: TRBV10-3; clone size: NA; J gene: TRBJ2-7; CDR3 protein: CAIRAEDGPYEQYF; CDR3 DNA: TGTGCCATCAGGGCTGAAGATGGCCCCTACGAGCAGTACTTC
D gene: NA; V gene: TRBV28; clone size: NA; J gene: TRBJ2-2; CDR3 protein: CASRGPNTGELFF; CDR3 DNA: TGTGCCAGCAGGGGGCCGAACACCGGGGAGCTGTTTTTT
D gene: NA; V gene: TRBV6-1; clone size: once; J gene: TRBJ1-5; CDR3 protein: CASSGRQINQPQHF; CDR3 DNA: TGTGCCAGCAGTGGCCGACAGATCAATCAGCCCCAGCATTTT
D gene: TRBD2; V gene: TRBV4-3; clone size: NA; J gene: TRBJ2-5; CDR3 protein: CASSQDFGTIETQYF; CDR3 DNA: TGCGCCAGCAGCCAAGATTTCGGGACTATAGAGACCCAGTACTTC
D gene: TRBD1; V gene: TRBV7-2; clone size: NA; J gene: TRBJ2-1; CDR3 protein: CASRKGQNNEQFF; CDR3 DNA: TGTGCCAGCAGAAAGGGACAGAACAATGAGCAGTTCTTC
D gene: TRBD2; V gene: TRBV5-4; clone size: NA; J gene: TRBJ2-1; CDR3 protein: CASSQAGGPLNEQFF; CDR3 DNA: TGTGCCAGCAGCCAAGCGGGAGGGCCGTTGAATGAGCAGTTCTTC
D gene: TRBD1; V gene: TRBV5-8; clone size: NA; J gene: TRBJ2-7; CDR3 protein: CAIRDSSSYEQYF; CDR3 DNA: TGTGCCATCCGGGACAGCAGCTCCTACGAGCAGTACTTC
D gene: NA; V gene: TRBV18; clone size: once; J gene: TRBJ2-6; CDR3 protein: CASSPRDTLSSGANVLTF; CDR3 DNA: TGTGCCAGCTCACCTAGGGACACCTTAAGCTCTGGGGCCAACGTCCTGACTTTC
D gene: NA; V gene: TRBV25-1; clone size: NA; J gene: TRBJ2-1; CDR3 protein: CASSEFVGESSYNEQFF; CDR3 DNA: TGTGCCAGCAGTGAATTCGTGGGAGAGAGCTCCTACAATGAGCAGTTCTTC
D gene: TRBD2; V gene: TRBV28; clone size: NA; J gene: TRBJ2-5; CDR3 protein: CASSMAGLAGDRETQYF; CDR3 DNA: TGTGCCAGCAGTATGGCGGGACTAGCGGGAGACCGAGAGACCCAGTACTTC
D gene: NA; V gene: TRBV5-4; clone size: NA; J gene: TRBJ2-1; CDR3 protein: CASSSVGPSSYNEQFF; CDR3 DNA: TGTGCCAGCAGCTCGGTGGGGCCATCTTCCTACAATGAGCAGTTCTTC
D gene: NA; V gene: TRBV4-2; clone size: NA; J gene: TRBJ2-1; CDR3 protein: CASSQGLVGLREEQFF; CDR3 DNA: TGTGCCAGCAGCCAAGGACTAGTCGGCCTCAGGGAGGAGCAGTTCTTC
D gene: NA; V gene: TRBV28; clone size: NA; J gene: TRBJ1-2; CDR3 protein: CASSLGHGGYTF; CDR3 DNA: TGTGCCAGCAGTCTCGGACATGGGGGCTACACCTTC
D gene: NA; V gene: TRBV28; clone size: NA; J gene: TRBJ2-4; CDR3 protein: CASTLGAASMNIQYF; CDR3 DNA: TGTGCCAGCACCCTTGGGGCAGCCTCGATGAACATTCAGTACTTC
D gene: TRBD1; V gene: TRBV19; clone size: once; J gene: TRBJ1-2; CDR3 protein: CASNRVGGGYGYTF; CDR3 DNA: TGTGCCAGTAACCGTGTAGGGGGCGGCTATGGCTACACCTTC
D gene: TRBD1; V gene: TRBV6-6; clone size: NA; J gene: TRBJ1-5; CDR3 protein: CASSYGTGDQPQHF; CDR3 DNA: TGTGCCAGCAGTTACGGGACAGGGGATCAGCCCCAGCATTTT
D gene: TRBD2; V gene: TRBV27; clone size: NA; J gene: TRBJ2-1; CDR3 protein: CASKSGRSSYNEQFF; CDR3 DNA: TGTGCCAGCAAAAGCGGGAGGTCCTCCTACAATGAGCAGTTCTTC
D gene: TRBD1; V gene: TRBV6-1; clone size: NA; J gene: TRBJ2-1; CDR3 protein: CASRILGQVNEQFF; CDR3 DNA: TGTGCCAGCAGAATTTTGGGACAGGTAAATGAGCAGTTCTTC
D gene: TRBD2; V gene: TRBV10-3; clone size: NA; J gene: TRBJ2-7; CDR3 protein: CAISDPGTSGRTYEQYF; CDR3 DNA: TGTGCCATCAGTGACCCCGGGACTAGCGGGAGGACCTACGAGCAGTACTTC
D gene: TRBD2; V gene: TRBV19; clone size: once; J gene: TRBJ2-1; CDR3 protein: CASSIELAAYNEQFF; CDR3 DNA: TGTGCCAGTAGTATTGAACTAGCGGCCTACAATGAGCAGTTCTTC
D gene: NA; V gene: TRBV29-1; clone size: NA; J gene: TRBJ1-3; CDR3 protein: CSVREAAVAGNTIYF; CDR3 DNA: TGCAGCGTTCGGGAGGCGGCCGTGGCGGGAAACACCATATATTTT
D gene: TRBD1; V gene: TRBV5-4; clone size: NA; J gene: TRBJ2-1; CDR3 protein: CASSLPGQGDNEQFF; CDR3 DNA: TGTGCCAGCAGCTTACCGGGACAGGGGGACAATGAGCAGTTCTTC
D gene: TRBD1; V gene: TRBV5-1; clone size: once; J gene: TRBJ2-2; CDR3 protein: CASSLVAGQGSRELFF; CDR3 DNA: TGCGCCAGCAGCTTGGTGGCTGGACAGGGTTCCCGGGAGCTGTTTTTT
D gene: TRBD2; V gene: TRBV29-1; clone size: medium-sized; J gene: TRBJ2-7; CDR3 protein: CSVARTSPGDEQYF; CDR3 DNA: TGCAGCGTTGCCCGGACTAGCCCCGGGGACGAGCAGTACTTC
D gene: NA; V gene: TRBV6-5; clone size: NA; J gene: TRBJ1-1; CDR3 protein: CASSYTGKNTEAFF; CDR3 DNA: TGTGCCAGCAGTTACACAGGGAAGAACACTGAAGCTTTCTTT
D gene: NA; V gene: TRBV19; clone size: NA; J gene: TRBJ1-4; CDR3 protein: CASSRSALGEKLFF; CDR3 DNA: TGTGCCAGTAGTCGGAGCGCTCTCGGGGAAAAACTGTTTTTT
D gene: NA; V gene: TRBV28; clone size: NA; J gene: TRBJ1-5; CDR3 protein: CASSLLYRNQPQHF; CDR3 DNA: TGTGCCAGCAGTTTATTGTATAGAAATCAGCCCCAGCATTTT
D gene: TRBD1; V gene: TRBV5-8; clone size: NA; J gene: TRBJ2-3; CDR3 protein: CASSLPGQGTDTQYF; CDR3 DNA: TGTGCCAGCAGCTTACCGGGACAGGGGACAGATACGCAGTATTTT
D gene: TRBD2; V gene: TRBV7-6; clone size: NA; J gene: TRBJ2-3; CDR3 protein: CASSLNAGGNTDTQYF; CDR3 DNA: TGTGCCAGCAGCCTCAATGCGGGAGGGAACACAGATACGCAGTATTTT
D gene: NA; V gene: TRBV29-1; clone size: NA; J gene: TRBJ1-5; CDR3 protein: CSVEDRGHSNQPQHF; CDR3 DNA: TGCAGCGTTGAAGATCGAGGACATAGCAATCAGCCCCAGCATTTT
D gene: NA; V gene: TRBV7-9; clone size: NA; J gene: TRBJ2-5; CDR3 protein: CASSLDSLLQTQYF; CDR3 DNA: TGTGCCAGCAGCTTAGACAGTCTTTTGCAGACCCAGTACTTC
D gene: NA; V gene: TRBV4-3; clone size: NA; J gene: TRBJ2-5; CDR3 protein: CASSQDWGGERTLYQETQYF; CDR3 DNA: TGCGCCAGCAGCCAAGACTGGGGCGGAGAAAGAACGTTGTACCAAGAGACCCAGTACTTC
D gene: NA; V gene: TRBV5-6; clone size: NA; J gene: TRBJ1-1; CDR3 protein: CASSLPGGEAFF; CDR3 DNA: TGTGCCAGCAGCTTGCCAGGTGGGGAGGCTTTCTTT
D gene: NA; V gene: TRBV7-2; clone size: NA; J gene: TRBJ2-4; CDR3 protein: CASSLGGAGDGNIQYF; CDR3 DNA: TGTGCCAGCAGCTTAGGGGGAGCAGGGGACGGAAACATTCAGTACTTC
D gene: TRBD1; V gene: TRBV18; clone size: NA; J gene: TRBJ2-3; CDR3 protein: CASSPKTGPSDTQYF; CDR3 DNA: TGTGCCAGCTCACCGAAGACAGGGCCCTCAGATACGCAGTATTTT
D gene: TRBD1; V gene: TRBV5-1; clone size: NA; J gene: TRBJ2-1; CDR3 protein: CASSPGTGAPNEQFF; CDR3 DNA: TGCGCCAGCAGCCCAGGGACAGGGGCACCCAATGAGCAGTTCTTC
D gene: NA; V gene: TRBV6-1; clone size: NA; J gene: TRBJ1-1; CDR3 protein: CASSEIGSLPNTEAFF; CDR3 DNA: TGTGCCAGCAGTGAGATCGGGAGTCTCCCGAACACTGAAGCTTTCTTT
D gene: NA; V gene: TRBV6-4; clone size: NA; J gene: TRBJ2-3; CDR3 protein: CASSDGASGTDTQYF; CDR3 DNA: TGTGCCAGCAGTGACGGAGCTAGCGGCACAGATACGCAGTATTTT
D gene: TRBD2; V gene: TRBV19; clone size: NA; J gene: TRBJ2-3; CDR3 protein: CASSKGLAGADTQYF; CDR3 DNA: TGTGCCAGTAGTAAGGGACTAGCGGGAGCAGATACGCAGTATTTT
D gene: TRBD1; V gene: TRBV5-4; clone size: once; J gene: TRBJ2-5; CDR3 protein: CASSLRSGTGRLETQYF; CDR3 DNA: TGTGCCAGCAGCTTGAGGTCGGGGACAGGGCGGTTGGAGACCCAGTACTTC
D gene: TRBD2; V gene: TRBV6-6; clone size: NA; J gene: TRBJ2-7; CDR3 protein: CASSYRLAAYEQYF; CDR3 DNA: TGTGCCAGCAGTTACCGACTAGCGGCCTACGAGCAGTACTTC
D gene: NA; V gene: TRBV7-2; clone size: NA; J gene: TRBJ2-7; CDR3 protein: CASSLSFGTAYEQYF; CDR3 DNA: TGTGCCAGCAGCTTAAGTTTTGGGACTGCCTACGAGCAGTACTTC
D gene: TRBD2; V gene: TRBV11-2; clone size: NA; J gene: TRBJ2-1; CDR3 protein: CASRKIAGAYNEQFF; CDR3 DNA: TGTGCCAGCAGGAAAATAGCGGGAGCCTACAATGAGCAGTTCTTC